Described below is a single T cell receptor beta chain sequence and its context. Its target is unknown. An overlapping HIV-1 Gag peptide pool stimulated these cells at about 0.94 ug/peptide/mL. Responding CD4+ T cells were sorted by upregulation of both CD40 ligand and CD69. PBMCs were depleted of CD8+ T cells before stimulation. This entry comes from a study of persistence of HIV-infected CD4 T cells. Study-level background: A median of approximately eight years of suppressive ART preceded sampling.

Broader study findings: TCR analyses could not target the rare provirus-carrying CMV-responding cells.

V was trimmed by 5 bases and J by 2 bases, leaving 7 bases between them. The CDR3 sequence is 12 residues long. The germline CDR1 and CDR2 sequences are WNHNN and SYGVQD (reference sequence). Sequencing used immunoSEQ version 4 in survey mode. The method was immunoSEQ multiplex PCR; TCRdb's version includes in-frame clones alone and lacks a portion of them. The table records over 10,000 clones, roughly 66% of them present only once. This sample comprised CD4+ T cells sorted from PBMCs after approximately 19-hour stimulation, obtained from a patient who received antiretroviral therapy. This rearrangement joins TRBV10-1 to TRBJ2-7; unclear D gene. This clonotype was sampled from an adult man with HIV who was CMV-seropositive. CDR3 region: CASSIGAYEQYF. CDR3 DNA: TGCGCCAGCAGTATCGGAGCCTACGAGCAGTACTTC.